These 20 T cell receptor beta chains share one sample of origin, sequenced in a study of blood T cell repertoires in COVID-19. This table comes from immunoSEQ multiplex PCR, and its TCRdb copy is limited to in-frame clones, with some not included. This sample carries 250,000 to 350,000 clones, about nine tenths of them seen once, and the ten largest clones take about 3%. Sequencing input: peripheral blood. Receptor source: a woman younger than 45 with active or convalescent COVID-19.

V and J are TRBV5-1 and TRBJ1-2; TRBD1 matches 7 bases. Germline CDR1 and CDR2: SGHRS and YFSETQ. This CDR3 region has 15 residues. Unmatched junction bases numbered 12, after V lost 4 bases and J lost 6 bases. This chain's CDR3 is CASSGLTGYNDGYTF. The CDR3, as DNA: TGCGCCAGCAGCGGACTGACAGGGTACAACGATGGCTACACCTTC.

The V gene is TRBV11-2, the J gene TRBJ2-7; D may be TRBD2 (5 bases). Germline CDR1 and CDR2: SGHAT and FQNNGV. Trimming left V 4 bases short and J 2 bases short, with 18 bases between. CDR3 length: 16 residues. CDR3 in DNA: TGTGCCAGCAGCTCCCGAGGCGGGCTAGGGCCCTACGAGCAGTACTTC. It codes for CASSSRGGLGPYEQYF.

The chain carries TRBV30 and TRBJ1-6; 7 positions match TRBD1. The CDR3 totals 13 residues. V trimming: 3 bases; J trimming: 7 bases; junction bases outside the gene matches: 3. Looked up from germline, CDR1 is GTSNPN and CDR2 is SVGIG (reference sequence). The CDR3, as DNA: TGTGCCTGGAGAGGGACAGTAAATTCACCCCTCCACTTT. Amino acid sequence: CAWRGTVNSPLHF. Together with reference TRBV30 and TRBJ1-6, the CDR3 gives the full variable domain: SQTIHQWPATLVQPVGSPLSLECTVEGTSNPNLYWYRQAAGRGLQLLFYSVGIGQISSEVPQNLSASRPQDRQFILSSKKLLLSDSGFYLCAWRGTVNSPLHFGNGTRLTVT.

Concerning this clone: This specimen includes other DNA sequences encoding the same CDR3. Here the CDR3 reads CASSSSSYNEQFF. In nucleotides, the CDR3 is TGTGCCAGCAGCTCTAGCTCCTACAATGAGCAGTTCTTC. The chain recombines TRBV7-2 with TRBJ2-1, with D unclear. Germline CDR1 is SGHTA and CDR2 is FQGNSA. Trimming took 4 bases from V and 0 from J, leaving 4 bases between them. The CDR3 is made up of 13 amino acids.

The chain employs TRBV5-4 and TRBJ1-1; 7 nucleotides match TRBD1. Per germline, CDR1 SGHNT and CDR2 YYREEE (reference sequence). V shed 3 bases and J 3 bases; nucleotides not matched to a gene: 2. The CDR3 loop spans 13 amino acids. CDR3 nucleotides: TGTGCCAGCAGCTGGGGACAGCACACTGAAGCTTTCTTT. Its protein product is CASSWGQHTEAFF.

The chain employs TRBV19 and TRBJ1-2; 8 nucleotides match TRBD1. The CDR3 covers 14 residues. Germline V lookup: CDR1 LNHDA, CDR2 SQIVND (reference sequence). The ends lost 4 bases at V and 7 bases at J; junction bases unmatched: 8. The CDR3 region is CASSTDRDSVGYTF. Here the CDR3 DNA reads TGTGCCAGTAGTACGGACAGGGATTCGGTTGGCTACACCTTC.

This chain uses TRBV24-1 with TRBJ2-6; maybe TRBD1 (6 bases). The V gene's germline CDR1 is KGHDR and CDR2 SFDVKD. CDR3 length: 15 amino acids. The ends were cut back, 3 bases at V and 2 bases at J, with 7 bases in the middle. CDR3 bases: TGTGCCACCAGTGATACAGGGCCTGGGGCCAACGTCCTGACTTTC. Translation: CATSDTGPGANVLTF.

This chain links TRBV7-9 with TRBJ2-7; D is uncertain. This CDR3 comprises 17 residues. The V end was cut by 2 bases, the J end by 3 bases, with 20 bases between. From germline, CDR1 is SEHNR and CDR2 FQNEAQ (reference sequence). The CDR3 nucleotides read TGTGCCAGCAGCTTATGGCCCCCGTGGCAGGAAAACTACGAGCAGTACTTC. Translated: CASSLWPPWQENYEQYF.

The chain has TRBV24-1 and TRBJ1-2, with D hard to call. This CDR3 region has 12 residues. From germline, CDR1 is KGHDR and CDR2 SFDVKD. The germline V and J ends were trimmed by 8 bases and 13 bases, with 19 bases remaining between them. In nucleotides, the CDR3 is TGTGCCACCACGGCAACAGCCCAGCCTGGCACCTTC. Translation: CATTATAQPGTF.

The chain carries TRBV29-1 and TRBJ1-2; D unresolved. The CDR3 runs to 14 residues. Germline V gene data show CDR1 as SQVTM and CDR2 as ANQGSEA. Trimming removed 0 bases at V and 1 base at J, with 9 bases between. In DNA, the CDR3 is TGCAGCGTTGAAGATCGGCGGTTTAACTATGGCTACACCTTC. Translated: CSVEDRRFNYGYTF.

As DNA, the CDR3 is TGTGCCAGCAGCCCTACAGGGAGACGCTATGGCTACACCTTC. This encodes CASSPTGRRYGYTF. The chain is built from TRBV5-6 and TRBJ1-2; possible D gene TRBD1, 6 bases. Trimming cost V 4 bases and J 4 bases, with 14 bases left between them. CDR1 is SGHDT, CDR2 YYEEEE, per germline. CDR3 length: 14 amino acids.

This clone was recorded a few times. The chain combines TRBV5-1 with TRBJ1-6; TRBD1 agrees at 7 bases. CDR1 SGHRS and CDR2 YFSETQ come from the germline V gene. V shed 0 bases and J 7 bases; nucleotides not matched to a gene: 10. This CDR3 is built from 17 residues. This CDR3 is CASSLGKRQGSNSPLHF. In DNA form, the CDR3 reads TGCGCCAGCAGCTTGGGAAAGCGACAGGGCTCCAATTCACCCCTCCACTTT. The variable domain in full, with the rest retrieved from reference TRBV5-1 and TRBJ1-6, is KAGVTQTPRYLIKTRGQQVTLSCSPISGHRSVSWYQQTPGQGLQFLFEYFSETQRNKGNFPGRFSGRQFSNSRSEMNVSTLELGDSALYLCASSLGKRQGSNSPLHFGNGTRLTVT.

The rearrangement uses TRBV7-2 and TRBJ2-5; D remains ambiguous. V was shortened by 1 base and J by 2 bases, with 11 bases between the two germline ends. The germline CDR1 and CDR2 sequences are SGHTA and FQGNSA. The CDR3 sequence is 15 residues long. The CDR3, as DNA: TGTGCCAGCAGCTTAGTTGGTCACATACAAGAGACCCAGTACTTC. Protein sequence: CASSLVGHIQETQYF. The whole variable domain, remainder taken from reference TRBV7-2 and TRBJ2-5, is GAGVSQSPSNKVTEKGKDVELRCDPISGHTALYWYRQSLGQGLEFLIYFQGNSAPDKSGLPSDRFSAERTGGSVSTLTIQRTQQEDSAVYLCASSLVGHIQETQYFGPGTRLLVL.

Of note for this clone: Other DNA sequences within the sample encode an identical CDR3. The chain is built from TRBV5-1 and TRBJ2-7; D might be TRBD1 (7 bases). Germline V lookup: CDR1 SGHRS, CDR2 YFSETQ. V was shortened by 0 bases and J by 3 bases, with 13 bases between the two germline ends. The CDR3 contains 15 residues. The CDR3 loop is CASSLVSGGFYEQYF. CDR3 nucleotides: TGCGCCAGCAGCTTGGTGTCAGGGGGGTTCTACGAGCAGTACTTC.

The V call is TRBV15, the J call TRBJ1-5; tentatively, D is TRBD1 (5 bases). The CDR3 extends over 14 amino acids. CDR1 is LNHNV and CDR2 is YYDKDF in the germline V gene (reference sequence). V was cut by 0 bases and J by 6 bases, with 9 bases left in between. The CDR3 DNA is TGTGCCACCAGCAGAGATCTGGGGGGTCAGCCCCAGCATTTT. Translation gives CATSRDLGGQPQHF.

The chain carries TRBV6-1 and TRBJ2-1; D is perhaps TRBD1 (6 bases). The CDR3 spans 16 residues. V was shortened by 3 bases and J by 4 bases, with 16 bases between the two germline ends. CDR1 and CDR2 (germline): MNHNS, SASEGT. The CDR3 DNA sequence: TGTGCCAGCAGTGACCTTCTCGGGACACCGTACAATGAGCAGTTCTTC. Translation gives CASSDLLGTPYNEQFF.

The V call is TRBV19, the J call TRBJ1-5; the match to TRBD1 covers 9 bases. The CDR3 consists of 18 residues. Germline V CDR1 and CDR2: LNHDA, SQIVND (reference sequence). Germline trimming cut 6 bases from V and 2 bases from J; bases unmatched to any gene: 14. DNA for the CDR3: TGTGCCAGTAGGGGGCTGGGACAGGGAACCGGCGGCAATCAGCCCCAGCATTTT. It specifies CASRGLGQGTGGNQPQHF.

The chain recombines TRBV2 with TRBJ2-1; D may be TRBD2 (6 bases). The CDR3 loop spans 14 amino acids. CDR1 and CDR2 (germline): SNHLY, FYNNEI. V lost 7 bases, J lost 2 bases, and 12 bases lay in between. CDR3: CASTSGVAYNEQFF. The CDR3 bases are TGTGCCAGCACGTCGGGGGTCGCCTACAATGAGCAGTTCTTC.

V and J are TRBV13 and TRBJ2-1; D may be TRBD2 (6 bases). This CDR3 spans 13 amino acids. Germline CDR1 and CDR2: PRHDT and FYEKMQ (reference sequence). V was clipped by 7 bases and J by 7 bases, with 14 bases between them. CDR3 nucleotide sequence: TGTGCCAGCAAGGCGGGGATGGTGAATGAGCAGTTCTTC. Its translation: CASKAGMVNEQFF.

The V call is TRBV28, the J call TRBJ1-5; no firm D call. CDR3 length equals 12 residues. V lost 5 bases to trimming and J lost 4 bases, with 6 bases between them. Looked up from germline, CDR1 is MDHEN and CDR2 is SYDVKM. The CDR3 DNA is TGTGCCAGCAGTCCACGGAATCAGCCCCAGCATTTT. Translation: CASSPRNQPQHF.